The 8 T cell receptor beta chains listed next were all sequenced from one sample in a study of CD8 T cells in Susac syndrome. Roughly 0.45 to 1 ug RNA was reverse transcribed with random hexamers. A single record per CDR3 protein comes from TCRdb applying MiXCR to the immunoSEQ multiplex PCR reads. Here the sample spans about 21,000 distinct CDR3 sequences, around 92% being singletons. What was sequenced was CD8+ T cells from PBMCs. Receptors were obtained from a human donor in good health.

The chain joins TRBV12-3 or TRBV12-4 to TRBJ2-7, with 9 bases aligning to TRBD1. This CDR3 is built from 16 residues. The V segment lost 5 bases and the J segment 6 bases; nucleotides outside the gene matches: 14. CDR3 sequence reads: CASSPKWGQGWGEQYF. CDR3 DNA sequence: TGTGCCAGCAGTCCTAAGTGGGGACAGGGTTGGGGCGAGCAGTACTTC.

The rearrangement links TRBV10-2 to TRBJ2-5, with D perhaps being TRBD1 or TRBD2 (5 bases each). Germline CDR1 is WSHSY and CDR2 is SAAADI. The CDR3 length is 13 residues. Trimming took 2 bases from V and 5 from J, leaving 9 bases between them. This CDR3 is CASSEGGYETQYF. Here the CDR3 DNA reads TGCGCCAGCAGTGAGGGGGGATATGAGACCCAGTACTTC.

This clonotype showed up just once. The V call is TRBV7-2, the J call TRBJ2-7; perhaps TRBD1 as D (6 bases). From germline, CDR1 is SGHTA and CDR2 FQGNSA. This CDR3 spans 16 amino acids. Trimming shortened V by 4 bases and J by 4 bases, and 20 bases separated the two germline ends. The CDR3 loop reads CASSYDRRSGFYEQYF. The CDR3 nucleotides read TGTGCCAGCAGCTACGACAGGCGCAGCGGATTTTACGAGCAGTACTTC.

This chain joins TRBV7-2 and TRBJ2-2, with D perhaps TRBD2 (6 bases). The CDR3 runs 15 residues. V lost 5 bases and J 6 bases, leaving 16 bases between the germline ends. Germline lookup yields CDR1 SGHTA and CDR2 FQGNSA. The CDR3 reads CASSRMGGFPGELFF. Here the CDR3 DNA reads TGTGCCAGCAGCCGAATGGGGGGATTCCCCGGGGAGCTGTTTTTT.

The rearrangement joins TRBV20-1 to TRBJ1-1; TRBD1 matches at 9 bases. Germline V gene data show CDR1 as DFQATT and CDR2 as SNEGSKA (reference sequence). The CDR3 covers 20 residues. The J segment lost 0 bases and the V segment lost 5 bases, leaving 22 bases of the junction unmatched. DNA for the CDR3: TGCAGTGCTCTAAAGCCTCTAAAATGGACAGGGGACAATATGAACACTGAAGCTTTCTTT. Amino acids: CSALKPLKWTGDNMNTEAFF.

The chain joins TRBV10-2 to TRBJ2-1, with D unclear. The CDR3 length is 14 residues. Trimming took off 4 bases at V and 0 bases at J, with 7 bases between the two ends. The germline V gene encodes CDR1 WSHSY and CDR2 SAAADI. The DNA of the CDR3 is TGCGCCAGCAGTGTGAGTAGCTCCTACAATGAGCAGTTCTTC. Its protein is CASSVSSSYNEQFF.

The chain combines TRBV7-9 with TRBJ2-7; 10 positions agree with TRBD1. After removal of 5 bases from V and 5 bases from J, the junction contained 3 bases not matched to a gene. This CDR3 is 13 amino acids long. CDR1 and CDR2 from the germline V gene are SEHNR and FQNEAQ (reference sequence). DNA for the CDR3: TGTGCCAGCAGCCAGACAGGGGGCGACGAGCAGTACTTC. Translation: CASSQTGGDEQYF.

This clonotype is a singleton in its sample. The CDR3 DNA is TGTGCCAGCAGGACAGGGGTGCTCAGCCCAGCTGAAGCTTTCTTT. Translated: CASRTGVLSPAEAFF. The V gene is TRBV27, the J gene TRBJ1-1; 8 bases are a match to TRBD1. This CDR3 region has 15 residues. Germline V gene sequence: CDR1 MNHEY, CDR2 SMNVEV (reference sequence). The trim removed 6 bases at V and 6 bases at J, leaving 12 bases unmatched.